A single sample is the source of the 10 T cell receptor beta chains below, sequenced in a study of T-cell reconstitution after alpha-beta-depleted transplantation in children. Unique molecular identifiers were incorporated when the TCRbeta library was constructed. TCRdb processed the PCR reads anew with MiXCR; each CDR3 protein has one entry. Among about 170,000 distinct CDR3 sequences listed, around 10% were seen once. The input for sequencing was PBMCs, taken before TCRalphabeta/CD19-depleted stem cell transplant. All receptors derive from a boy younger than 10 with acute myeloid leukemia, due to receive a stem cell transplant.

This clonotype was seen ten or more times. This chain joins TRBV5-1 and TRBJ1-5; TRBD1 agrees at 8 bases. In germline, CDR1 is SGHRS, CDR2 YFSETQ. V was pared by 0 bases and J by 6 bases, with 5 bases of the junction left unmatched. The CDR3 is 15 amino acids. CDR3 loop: CASSLAGQGGQPQHF. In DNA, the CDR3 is TGCGCCAGCAGCTTGGCCGGACAGGGAGGTCAGCCCCAGCATTTT.

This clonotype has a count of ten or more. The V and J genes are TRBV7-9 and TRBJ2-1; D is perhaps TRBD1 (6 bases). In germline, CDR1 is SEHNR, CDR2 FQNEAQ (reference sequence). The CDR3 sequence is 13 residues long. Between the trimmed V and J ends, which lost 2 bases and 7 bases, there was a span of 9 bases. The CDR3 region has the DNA TGTGCCAGCAGCTTAACAGGGTGGAATGAGCAGTTCTTC. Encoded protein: CASSLTGWNEQFF.

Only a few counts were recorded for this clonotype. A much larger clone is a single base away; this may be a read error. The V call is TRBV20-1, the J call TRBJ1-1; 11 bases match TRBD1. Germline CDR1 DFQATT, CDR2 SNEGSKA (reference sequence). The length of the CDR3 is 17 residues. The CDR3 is CCARDYPDRGRQTEAFF. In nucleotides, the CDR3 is TGCTGTGCTAGAGATTACCCGGACAGGGGGCGTCAAACTGAAGCTTTCTTT.

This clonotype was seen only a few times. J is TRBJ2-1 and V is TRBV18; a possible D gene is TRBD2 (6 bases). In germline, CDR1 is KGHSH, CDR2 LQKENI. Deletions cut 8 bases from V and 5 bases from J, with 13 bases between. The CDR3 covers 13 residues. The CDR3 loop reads CASERGGNNEQFF. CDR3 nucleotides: TGTGCCAGCGAGAGGGGAGGCAACAATGAGCAGTTCTTC.

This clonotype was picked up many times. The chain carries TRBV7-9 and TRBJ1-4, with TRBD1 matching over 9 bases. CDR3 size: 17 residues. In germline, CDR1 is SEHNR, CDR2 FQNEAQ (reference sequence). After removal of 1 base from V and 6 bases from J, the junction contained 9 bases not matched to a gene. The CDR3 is CASSLGYGQGLDEKLFF. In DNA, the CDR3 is TGTGCCAGCAGCTTAGGGTACGGACAGGGGTTGGATGAAAAACTGTTTTTT. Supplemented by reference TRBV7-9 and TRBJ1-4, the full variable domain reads DTGVSQNPRHKITKRGQNVTFRCDPISEHNRLYWYRQTLGQGPEFLTYFQNEAQLEKSRLLSDRFSAERPKGSFSTLEIQRTEQGDSAMYLCASSLGYGQGLDEKLFFGSGTQLSVL.

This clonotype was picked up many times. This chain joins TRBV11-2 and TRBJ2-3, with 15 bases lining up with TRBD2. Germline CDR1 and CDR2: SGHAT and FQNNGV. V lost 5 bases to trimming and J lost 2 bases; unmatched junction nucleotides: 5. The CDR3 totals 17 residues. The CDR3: CASSPGLAGGLTDTQYF. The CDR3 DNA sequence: TGTGCCAGCAGCCCGGGACTAGCGGGAGGACTCACAGATACGCAGTATTTT.

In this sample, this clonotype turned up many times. The CDR3 DNA is TGTGCCAGCAGAGATCAGGGACTGAACACCGGGGAGCTGTTTTTT. Translation gives CASRDQGLNTGELFF. J is TRBJ2-2 and V is TRBV12-3 or TRBV12-4; D may be TRBD2 (6 bases). The CDR3 has 15 amino acids. Trimming stripped 6 bases from V and 1 base from J, with 12 bases between.

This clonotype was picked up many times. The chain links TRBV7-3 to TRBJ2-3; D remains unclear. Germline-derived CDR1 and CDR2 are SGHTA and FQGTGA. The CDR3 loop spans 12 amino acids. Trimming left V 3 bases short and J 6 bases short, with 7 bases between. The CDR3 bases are TGTGCCAGCAGCTTGTACGGGGATACGCAGTATTTT. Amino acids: CASSLYGDTQYF.

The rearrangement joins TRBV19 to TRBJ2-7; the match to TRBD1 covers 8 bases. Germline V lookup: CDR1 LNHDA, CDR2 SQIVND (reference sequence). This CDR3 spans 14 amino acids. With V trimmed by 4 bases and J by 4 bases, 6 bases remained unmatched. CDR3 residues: CASSRTGKGYEQYV. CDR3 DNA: TGTGCCAGTAGTAGGACAGGGAAAGGGTACGAGCAGTACGTC.

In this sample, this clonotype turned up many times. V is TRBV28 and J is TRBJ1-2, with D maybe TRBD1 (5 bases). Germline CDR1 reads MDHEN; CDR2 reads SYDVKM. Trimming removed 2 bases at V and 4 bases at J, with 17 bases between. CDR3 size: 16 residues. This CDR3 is CASSLGNPTASYGYTF. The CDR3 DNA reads TGTGCCAGCAGTTTAGGAAACCCGACAGCCAGCTATGGCTACACCTTC.